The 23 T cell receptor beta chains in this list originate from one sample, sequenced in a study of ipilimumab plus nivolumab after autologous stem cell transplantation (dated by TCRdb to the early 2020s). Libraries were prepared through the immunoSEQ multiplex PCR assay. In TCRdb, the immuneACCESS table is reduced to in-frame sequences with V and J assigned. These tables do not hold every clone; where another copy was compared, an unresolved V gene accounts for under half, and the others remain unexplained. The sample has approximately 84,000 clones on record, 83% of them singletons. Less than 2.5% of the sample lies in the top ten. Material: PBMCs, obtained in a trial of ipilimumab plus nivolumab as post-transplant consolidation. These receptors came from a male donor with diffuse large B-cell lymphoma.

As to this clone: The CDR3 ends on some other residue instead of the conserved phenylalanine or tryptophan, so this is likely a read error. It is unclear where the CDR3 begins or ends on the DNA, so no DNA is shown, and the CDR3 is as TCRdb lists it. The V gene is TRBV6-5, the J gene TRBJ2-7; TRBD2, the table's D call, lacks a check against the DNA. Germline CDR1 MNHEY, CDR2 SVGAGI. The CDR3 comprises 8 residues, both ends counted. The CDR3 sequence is CAWAEGAL.

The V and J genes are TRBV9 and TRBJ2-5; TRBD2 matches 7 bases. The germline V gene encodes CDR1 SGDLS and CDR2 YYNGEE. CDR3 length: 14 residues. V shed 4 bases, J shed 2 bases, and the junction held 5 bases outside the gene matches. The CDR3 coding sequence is TGTGCCAGCAGCCCGGGACTAAAACAAGAGACCCAGTACTTC. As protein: CASSPGLKQETQYF.

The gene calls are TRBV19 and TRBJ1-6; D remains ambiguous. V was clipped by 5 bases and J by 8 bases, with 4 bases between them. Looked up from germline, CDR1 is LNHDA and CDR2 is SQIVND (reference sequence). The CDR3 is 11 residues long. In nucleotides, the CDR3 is TGTGCCAGTAGTTTTGATTCACCCCTCCACTTT. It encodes CASSFDSPLHF.

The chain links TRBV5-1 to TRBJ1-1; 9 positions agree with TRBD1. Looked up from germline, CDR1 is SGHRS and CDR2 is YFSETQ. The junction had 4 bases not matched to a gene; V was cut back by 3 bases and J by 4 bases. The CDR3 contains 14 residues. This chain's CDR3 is CASSSGQGGTEAFF. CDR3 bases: TGCGCCAGCAGCTCGGGACAGGGTGGCACTGAAGCTTTCTTT.

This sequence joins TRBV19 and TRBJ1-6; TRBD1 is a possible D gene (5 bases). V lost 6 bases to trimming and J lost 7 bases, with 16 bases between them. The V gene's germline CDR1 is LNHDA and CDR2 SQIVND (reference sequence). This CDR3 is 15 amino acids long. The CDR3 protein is CASSDRGPSNSPLHF. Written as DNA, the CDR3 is TGTGCCAGTAGCGACAGAGGCCCTTCGAATTCACCCCTCCACTTT.

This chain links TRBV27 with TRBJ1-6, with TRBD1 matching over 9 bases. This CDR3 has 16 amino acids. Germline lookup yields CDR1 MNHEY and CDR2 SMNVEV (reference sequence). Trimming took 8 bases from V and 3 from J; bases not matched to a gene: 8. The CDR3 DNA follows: TGTGCCAGCCCAGTTTGGGACAGGGACTATAATTCACCCCTCCACTTT. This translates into CASPVWDRDYNSPLHF.

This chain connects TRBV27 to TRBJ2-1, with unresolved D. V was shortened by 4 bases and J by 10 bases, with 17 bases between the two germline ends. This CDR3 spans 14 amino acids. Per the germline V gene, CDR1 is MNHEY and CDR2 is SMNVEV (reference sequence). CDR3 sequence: CASSSYSRLDEQFF. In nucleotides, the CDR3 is TGTGCCAGCAGTTCCTACTCTAGACTTGACGAGCAGTTCTTC.

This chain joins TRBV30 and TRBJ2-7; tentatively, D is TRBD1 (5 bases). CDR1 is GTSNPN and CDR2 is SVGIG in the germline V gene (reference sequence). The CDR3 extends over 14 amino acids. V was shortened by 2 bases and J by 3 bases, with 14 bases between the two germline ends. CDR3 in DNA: TGTGCCTGGAGTCACCCACACAGGTACTACGAGCAGTACTTC. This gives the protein CAWSHPHRYYEQYF.

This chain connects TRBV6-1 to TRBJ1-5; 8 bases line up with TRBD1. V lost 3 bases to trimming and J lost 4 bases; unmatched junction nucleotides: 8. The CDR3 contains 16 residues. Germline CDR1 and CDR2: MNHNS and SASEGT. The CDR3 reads CASSDGQGVLNQPQHF. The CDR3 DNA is TGTGCCAGCAGTGATGGACAGGGAGTCTTAAATCAGCCCCAGCATTTT.

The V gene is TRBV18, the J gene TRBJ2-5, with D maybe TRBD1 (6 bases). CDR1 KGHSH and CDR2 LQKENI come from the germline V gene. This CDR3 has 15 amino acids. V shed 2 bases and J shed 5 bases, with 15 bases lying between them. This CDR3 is CASSPSTGRGETQYF. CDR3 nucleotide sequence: TGTGCCAGCTCACCATCGACAGGCAGAGGGGAGACCCAGTACTTC.

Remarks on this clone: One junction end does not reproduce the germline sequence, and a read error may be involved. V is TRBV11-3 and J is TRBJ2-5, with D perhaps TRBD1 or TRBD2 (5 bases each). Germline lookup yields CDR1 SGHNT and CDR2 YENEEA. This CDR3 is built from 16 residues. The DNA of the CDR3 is TGTGCCAGCAGCCCCCTAGGAGAAGGGACCCAAGGGACCCAGTACTTC. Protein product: CASSPLGEGTQGTQYF.

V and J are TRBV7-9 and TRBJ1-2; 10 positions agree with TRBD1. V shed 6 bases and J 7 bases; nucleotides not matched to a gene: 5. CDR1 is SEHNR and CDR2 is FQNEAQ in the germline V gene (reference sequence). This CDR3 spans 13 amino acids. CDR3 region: CASSRQGAFGYTF. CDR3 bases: TGTGCCAGCAGTAGACAGGGGGCTTTTGGCTACACCTTC.

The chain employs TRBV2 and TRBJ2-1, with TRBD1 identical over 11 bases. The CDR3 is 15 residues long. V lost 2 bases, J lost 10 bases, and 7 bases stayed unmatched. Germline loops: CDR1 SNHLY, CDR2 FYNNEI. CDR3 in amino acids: CASSETRTGGREQFF. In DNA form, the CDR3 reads TGTGCCAGCAGTGAAACCCGGACAGGGGGCAGGGAGCAGTTCTTC.

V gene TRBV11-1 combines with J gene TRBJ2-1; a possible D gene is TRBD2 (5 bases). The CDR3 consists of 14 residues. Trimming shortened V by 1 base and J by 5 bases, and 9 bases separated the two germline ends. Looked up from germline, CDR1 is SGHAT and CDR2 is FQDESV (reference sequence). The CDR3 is CASSLGLTDNEQFF. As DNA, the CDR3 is TGTGCCAGCAGCTTAGGACTAACTGACAATGAGCAGTTCTTC.

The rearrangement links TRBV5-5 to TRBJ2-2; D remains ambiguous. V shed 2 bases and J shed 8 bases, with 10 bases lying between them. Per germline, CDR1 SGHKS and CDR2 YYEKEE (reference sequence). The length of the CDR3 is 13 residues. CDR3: CASSFVVSGELFF. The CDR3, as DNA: TGTGCCAGCAGCTTCGTCGTGTCGGGGGAGCTGTTTTTT.

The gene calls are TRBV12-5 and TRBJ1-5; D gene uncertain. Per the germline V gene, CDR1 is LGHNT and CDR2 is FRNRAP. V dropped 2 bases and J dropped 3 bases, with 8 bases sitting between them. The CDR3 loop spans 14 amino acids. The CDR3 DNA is TGTGCTAGTGGTTTGAGCGGGATCAATCAGCCCCAGCATTTT. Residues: CASGLSGINQPQHF.

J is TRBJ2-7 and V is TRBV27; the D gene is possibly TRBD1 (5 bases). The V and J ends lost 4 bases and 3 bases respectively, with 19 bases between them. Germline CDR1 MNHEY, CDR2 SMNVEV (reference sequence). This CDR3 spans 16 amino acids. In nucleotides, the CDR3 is TGTGCCAGCAGTTCCATTACAGGCAGACCTTTCTACGAGCAGTACTTC. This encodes CASSSITGRPFYEQYF.

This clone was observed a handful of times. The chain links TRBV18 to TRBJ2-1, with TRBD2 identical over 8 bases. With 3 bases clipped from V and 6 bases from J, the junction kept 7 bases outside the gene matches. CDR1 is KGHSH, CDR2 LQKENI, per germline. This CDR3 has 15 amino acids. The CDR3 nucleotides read TGTGCCAGCTCACCCGGGGTCGCGGGGGGCAATGAGCAGTTCTTC. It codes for CASSPGVAGGNEQFF. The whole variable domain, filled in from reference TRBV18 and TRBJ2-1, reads NAGVMQNPRHLVRRRGQEARLRCSPMKGHSHVYWYRQLPEEGLKFMVYLQKENIIDESGMPKERFSAEFPKEGPSILRIQQVVRGDSAAYFCASSPGVAGGNEQFFGPGTRLTVL.

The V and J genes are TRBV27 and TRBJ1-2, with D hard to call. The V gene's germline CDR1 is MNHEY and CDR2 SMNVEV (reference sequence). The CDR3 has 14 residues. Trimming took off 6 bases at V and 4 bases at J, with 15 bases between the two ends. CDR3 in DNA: TGTGCCAGCAGCGATCCATACAGTAGCTATGGCTACACCTTC. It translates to CASSDPYSSYGYTF.

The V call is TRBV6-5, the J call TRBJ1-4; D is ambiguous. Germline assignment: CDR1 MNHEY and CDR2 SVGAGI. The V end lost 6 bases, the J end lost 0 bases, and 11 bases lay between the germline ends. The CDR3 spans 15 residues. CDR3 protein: CASRRTVATNEKLFF. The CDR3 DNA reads TGTGCCAGCAGGCGGACGGTAGCAACTAATGAAAAACTGTTTTTT.

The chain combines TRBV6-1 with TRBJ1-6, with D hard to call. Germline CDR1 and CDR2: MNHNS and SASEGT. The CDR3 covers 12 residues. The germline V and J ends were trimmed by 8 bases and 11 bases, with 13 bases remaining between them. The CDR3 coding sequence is TGTGCCAGCGCCCTTGGAGGCCCACCCCTCCACTTT. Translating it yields CASALGGPPLHF.

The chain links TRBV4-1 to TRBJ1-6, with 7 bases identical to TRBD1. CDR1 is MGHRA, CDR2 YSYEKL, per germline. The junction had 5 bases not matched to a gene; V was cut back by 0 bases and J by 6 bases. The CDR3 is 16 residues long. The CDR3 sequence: CASSQETGAPNSPLHF. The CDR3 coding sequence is TGCGCCAGCAGCCAAGAAACAGGGGCCCCTAATTCACCCCTCCACTTT.

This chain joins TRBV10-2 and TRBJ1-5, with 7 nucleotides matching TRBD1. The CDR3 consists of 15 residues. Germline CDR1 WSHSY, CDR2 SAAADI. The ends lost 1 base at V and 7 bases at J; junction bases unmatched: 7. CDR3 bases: TGCGCCAGCAGTGAGTACGACAGAGGGGGCCAGCCCCAGCATTTT. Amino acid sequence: CASSEYDRGGQPQHF.